The present T cell receptor beta chain was sequenced within a study of blood T cell repertoires in COVID-19. Study as a whole: PBMCs, B-cell-depleted T cells, or T cells were the source of the cDNA or gDNA that made up the material.

With V trimmed by 6 bases and J by 7 bases, 4 bases remained unmatched. Germline values: CDR1 SQVTM, CDR2 ANQGSEA. The CDR3 has 11 residues. Sequencing used immunoSEQ multiplex PCR; TCRdb keeps in-frame clones, though not all of them. The sample holds approximately 49,000 clones, 82% seen once. The gene calls are TRBV29-1 and TRBJ1-2, with 8 bases that match TRBD1. The TCR was taken from a human donor with acute or convalescent COVID-19. The donor label of this sample is uncertain. The sequenced sample was peripheral blood. DNA of the CDR3: TGCAGCGTGGCAGGGGGCGTTGGCTACACCTTC. It encodes CSVAGGVGYTF.